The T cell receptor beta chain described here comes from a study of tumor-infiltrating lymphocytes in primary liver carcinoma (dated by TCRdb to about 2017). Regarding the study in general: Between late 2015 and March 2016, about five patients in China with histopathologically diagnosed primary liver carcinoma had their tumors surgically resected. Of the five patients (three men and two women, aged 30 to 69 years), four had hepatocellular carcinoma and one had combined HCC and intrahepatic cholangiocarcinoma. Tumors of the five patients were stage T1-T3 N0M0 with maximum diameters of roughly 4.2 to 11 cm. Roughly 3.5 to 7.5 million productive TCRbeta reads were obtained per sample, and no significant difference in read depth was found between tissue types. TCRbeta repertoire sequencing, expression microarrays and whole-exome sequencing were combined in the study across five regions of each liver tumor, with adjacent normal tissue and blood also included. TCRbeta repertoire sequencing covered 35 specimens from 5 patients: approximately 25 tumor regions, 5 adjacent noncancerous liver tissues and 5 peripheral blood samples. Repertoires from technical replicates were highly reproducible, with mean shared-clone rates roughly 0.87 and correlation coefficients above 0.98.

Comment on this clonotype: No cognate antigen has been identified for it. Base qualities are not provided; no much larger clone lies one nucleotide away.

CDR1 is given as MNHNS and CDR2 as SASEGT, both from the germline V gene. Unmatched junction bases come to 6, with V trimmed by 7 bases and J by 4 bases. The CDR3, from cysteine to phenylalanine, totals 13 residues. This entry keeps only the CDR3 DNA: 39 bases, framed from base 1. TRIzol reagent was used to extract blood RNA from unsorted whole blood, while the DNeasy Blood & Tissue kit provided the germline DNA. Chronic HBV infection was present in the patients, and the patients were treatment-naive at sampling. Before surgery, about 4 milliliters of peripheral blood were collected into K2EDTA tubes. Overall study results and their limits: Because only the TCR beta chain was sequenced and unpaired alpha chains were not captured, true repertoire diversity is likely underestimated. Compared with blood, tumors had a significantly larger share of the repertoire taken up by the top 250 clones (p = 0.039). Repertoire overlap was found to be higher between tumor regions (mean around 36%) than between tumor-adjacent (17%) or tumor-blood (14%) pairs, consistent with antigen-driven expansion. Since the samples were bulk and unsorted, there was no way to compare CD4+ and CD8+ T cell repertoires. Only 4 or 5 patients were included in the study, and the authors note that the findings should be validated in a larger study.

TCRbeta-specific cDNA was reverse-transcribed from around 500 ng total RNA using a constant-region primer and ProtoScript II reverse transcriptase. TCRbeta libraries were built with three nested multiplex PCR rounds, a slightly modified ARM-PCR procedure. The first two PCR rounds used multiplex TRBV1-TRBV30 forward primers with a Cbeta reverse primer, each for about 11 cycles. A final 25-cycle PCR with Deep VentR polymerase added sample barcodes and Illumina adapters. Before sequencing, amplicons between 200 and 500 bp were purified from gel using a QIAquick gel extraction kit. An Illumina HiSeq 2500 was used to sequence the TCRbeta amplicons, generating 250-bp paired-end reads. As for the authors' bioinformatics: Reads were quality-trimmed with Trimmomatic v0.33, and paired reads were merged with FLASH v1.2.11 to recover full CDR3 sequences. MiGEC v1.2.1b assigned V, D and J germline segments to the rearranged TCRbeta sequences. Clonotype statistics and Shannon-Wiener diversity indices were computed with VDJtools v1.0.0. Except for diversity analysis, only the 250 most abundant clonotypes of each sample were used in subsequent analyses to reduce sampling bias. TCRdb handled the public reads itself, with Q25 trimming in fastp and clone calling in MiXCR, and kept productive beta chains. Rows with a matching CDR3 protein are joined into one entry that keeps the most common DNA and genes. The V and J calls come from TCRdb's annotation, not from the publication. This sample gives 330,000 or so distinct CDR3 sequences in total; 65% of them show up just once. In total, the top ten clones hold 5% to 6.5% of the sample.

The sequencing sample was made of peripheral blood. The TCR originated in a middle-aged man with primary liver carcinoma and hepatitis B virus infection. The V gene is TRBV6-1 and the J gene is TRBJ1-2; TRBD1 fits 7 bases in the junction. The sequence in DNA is TGTGCCAGCACTCCACAGGGGAGCTATGGCTACACCTTC. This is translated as CASTPQGSYGYTF.